This T cell receptor (beta chain) came from a study of T cell repertoires in cytomegalovirus infection. Study context: Selected CMV epitopes included recently identified HLA-C-restricted ones as well as well-studied HLA-B-restricted ones. Indicated by public TCR beta signatures were CMV infection and matching HLA type.

TCRdb used MiXCR to reprocess the reads, holding one entry per CDR3 protein. The sample includes some 560,000 distinct CDR3 sequences, 40% of them seen just once. General study results and limits: HLA-C-restricted CMV clonotypes gave the most frequent clonotype in two of eight donors. Cumulative public TCR beta family frequency identified carriers of CMV plus the relevant HLA.

CDR1 and CDR2 from the germline V gene are LNHNV and YYDKDF (reference sequence). The CDR3 length is 16 residues. After removal of 3 bases from V and 4 bases from J, the junction contained 11 bases not matched to a gene. Details on this clonotype: Its antigen is still unknown.

The origin of this receptor is a human donor in good health (CMV status not recorded). Some clones in this sample may be carry-over from other donors' samples. This sample comprised cultured PBMCs, obtained from culture after CMV antigen stimulation. The rearrangement joins TRBV15 to TRBJ1-2; 7 nucleotides match TRBD1. Written as DNA, the CDR3 is TGTGCCACCAGCAGCAACCGCAGGGGGTCCGGCTATGGCTACACCTTC. Translation gives CATSSNRRGSGYGYTF.